Here is one T cell receptor (beta chain) with its context. Some clones are missing from TCRdb's copy, which holds only in-frame ones; the method was immunoSEQ multiplex PCR. The sample has 300,000 to 400,000 clones, roughly 67% seen once; the top ten hold 6% to 6.5%. The record originates from a study of cytotoxic CD8 clonotypes in ibrutinib-treated CLL. CDR1 is ENHRY, CDR2 SYGVKD, per germline. There are 16 residues in the CDR3. Trimming cost V 3 bases and J 2 bases, with 16 bases left between them. V gene TRBV10-3 combines with J gene TRBJ2-5; either TRBD1 or TRBD2 may supply D (5 bases each). This TCR was sampled from a human donor with chronic lymphocytic leukemia. The material sequenced was PBMCs, taken after 36 months of ibrutinib treatment. CDR3 residues: CAISETSGTEQETQYF. The CDR3 nucleotides read TGTGCCATCAGTGAAACTTCCGGGACGGAACAAGAGACCCAGTACTTC.